This TCR beta chain is drawn from a study of neurological immune-mediated disorders. The unsorted libraries originated from 2 million PBMCs that had been stored at -80 C. Study conclusions and caveats: Private repertoires in all groups were suggested by the absence of shared CDR3 amino acid sequences among expanded clones across subjects.

By 5'RACE with 10-nucleotide random UMIs, the cDNA was made. From 15-18 subjects, every sequencing run obtained over 200 million TCR-beta sequences. TCRdb passed the 5' RACE reads through MiXCR, listing each CDR3 protein once. Of tens of thousands of distinct CDR3 sequences listed, approximately 17% are singletons. In regard to this clonotype: Its antigen is still unknown.

CDR1 and CDR2 (germline): DFQATT, SNEGSKA (reference sequence). V lost 5 bases, J lost 4 bases, and 12 bases stayed unmatched. The CDR3 extends over 17 amino acids. This sequence was found in a woman aged 40 to 50 in good health. J is TRBJ2-3 and V is TRBV20-1, with 13 bases that match TRBD2. Sequencing was carried out using PBMCs. CDR3 coding DNA: TGCAGTGCTGGGGACCGTGGGACTAGCGGGGTCCCAGATACGCAGTATTTT. Translated, it gives CSAGDRGTSGVPDTQYF.